This T cell receptor (beta chain) was sequenced in a study of blood T cell repertoires in COVID-19. V shed 4 bases and J shed 4 bases, with 7 bases lying between them. From germline, CDR1 is DFQATT and CDR2 SNEGSKA (reference sequence). The CDR3 covers 11 residues. In the authors' methods: For nucleated cells, counts were estimated from reference gene primer amplification. The protocol was immunoSEQ multiplex PCR, while the TCRdb copy is restricted to in-frame clones and leaves out a portion. The V and J calls and clone size were taken over from that table, and D and trimming were inferred from the DNA. The table lists tens of thousands of clones, less than 85% of them singletons.

Material: peripheral blood. This chain uses TRBV20-1 with TRBJ1-1; D is unclear. This sequence was found in a man in his forties or fifties with active COVID-19. CDR3 nucleotide sequence: TGCAGTGCTAAACGGAGCACTGAAGCTTTCTTT. This gives the protein CSAKRSTEAFF.